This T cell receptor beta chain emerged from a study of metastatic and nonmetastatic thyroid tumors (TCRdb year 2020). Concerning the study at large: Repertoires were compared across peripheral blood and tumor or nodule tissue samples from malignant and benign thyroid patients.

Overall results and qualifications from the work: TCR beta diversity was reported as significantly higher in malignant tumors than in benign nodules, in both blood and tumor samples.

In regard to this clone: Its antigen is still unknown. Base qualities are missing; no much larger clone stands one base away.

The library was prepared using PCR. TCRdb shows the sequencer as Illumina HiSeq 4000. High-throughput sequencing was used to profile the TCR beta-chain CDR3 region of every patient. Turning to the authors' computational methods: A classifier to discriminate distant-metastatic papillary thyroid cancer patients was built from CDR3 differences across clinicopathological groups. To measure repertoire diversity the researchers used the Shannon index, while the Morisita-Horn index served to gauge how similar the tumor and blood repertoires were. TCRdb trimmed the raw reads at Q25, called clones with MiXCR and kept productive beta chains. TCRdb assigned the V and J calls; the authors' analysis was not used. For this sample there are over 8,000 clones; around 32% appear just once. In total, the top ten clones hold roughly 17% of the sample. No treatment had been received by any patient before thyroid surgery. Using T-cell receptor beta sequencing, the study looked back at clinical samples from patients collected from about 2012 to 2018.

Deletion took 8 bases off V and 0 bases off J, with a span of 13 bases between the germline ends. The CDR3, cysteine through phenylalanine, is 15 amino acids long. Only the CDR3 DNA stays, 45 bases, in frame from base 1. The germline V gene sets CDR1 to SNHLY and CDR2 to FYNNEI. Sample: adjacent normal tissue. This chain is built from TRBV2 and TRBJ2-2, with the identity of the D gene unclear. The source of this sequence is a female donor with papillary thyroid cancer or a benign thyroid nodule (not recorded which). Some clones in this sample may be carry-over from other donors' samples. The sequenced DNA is TGTGCCAGCTGGGCGATAAATTCGAACACCGGGGAGCTGTTTTTT. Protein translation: CASWAINSNTGELFF.